Listed below are T cell receptor beta chains from one sample, sequenced in a study of T cell responses to AZD1222 COVID-19 vaccine. The method was immunoSEQ multiplex PCR; TCRdb's version includes in-frame clones alone and lacks a portion of them. The repertoire consists of 180,000 or so clones, with just over 90% occurring once and the leading ten covering approximately 3.9%. The specimen comprised peripheral blood, sampled on day 0 of AZD1222 vaccination. The receptor source for this set is an adult in good health. CDR3s include the opening cysteine and the closing phenylalanine or tryptophan. Each record gives: J gene, V gene, CDR3 length, CDR3 protein.

>TRBJ2-3|TRBV4-1|17
CASSQDGGSGYTDTQYF
>TRBJ2-7|TRBV4-1|16
CASSQVTSGYSYEQYF
>TRBJ1-5|TRBV28|14
CASSLRGWDQPQHF
>TRBJ2-2|TRBV3-1/TRBV3-2|12
CASSQISGELFF
>TRBJ1-3|TRBV5-1|16
CATLKGRGARGNTIYF
>TRBJ1-2|TRBV11-2|17
CASSLDLFGYIYYGYTF
>TRBJ2-7|TRBV27|14
CASSPGQGASEQYF
>TRBJ2-1|TRBV23-1|13
CASSQSTRQEQFF
>TRBJ2-7|TRBV5-4|14
CASIDRQGLGEQYF
>TRBJ1-1|TRBV7-9|13
CASRPGSFSEAFF
>TRBJ2-7|TRBV28|13
CASRRTGSYEQYF
>TRBJ1-1|TRBV7-2|15
CASSLVATGATEAFF
>TRBJ2-2|TRBV5-1|17
CASSSALLAAYTGELFF